The source of this T cell receptor beta chain is a study of human T cells and chemical hapten exposure. Regarding the study as a whole: Expanded TCRs made up significantly more big CDR3 similarity clusters than controls did.

Individual cDNA molecules each carried unique molecular identifiers attached by the library. Authors' data handling: Samples had a median of roughly 100,000 TCRs, ranging roughly 23,224 to 690,600. TCRdb analysed the RACE reads with MiXCR anew, one entry per CDR3 protein. None of the V and J calls come from the authors' own analysis; TCRdb made them. Counted here are 100,000 to 120,000 distinct CDR3 sequences, 30% to 35% occurring once; the ten biggest clones make up around 2.7%. V dropped 3 bases and J dropped 0 bases, with 10 bases sitting between them. The CDR3 is 15 amino acids. Germline V gives CDR1 MDHEN, CDR2 SYDVKM. This clonotype showed up just once. The antigen is undetermined. Sample time point: patch test 3, about 24 weeks after DPC sensitization. The treatment was: therapeutic diphenylcyclopropenone sensitization with weekly scalp DPC. Unseparated into fractions, whole blood served as the source from which total RNA was extracted.

Material: whole blood, obtained in connection with sensitization to the hapten diphenylcyclopropenone (DPC). This clonotype originated in a man aged 40-49 years with alopecia areata. Some clones in this sample may be carry-over from other donors' samples. The V gene is TRBV28, the J gene TRBJ2-3; no reliable D call. The CDR3 DNA reads as TGTGCCAGCAGTTTCCAAGCACGCAGCACAGATACGCAGTATTTT. It is translated as CASSFQARSTDTQYF.